This TCR beta chain was obtained from a study of T cell responses to AZD1222 COVID-19 vaccine. Study-wide points: None of the repertoires were sampled until the peak T cell response had passed. Nearly half of unique spike-specific TCRs reportedly avoided B.1.351 and B.1.1.7 mutated regions. Just a handful of AZD1222 recipients were seropositive at baseline.

To note about this clone: Its antigen is not known.

Second-dose groups at about 4 or about 12 weeks were pooled. Using immunoSEQ multiplex PCR, the repertoire was profiled, and TCRdb retains in-frame clones only, with some absent. The profile shows 80,000 to 95,000 clones, 90% of them singletons. The CDR3 extends over 18 amino acids. Germline loops: CDR1 SGHTA, CDR2 FQGNSA. J lost 4 bases, V lost 1 base, and 14 bases had no gene match. This sequence was found in an adult who received the AZD1222 COVID-19 vaccine. The sequencing here drew on peripheral blood, taken 28 days after the second AZD1222 dose. The chain carries TRBV7-2 and TRBJ1-2; 8 nucleotides agree with TRBD1. The CDR3 here is CASSLDRAGGASSYGYTF. In DNA, the CDR3 is TGTGCCAGCAGCTTAGATAGGGCAGGGGGCGCAAGTTCCTATGGCTACACCTTC.